Each of the 16 T cell receptor beta chains below was sequenced from the same sample in a study of OX40 agonist ivuxolimab in advanced cancers. Assay: immunoSEQ multiplex PCR; the TCRdb copy retains only in-frame clones and omits some. The sample yields 100,000 to 150,000 clones, around 92% seen once. This sample comprised CD4+ or CD8+ T cells sorted from blood, obtained in a trial of the OX40 agonist ivuxolimab. The origin of the receptors is an adult with an advanced solid tumor such as melanoma, head and neck, liver or kidney cancer.

The chain joins TRBV11-3 to TRBJ2-5; D call uncertain. With the DNA end fitting TRBJ2-7 better, the J assignment may be wrong. The V gene's germline CDR1 is SGHNT and CDR2 YENEEA. The CDR3 has 13 residues. In nucleotides, the CDR3 is TGTGCCAGCAGCTTAGGCCGCTCCTACGAGCAGTACTTC. It specifies CASSLGRSYEQYF.

The chain uses TRBV2 and TRBJ1-2; 10 bases fit TRBD1. Germline V gene data show CDR1 as SNHLY and CDR2 as FYNNEI. The CDR3 runs to 14 residues. J gave up 2 bases and V 7 bases, and 4 bases lay outside the gene matches. The CDR3, as DNA: TGTGCCAGCAATTCGGGACAGGGGAACTATGGCTACACCTTC. Protein sequence: CASNSGQGNYGYTF.

This clone was picked up one time. V is TRBV15 and J is TRBJ2-7; no clear D gene. Deletions cut 5 bases from V and 3 bases from J, with 11 bases between. The germline V gene has CDR1 LNHNV and CDR2 YYDKDF (reference sequence). This CDR3 contains 13 residues. The CDR3 DNA is TGTGCCACCAGCCCGGACGGATTCTACGAGCAGTACTTC. This translates into CATSPDGFYEQYF.

The gene calls are TRBV15 and TRBJ2-7; D is possibly TRBD1 (6 bases). Germline V gene sequence: CDR1 LNHNV, CDR2 YYDKDF (reference sequence). V lost 6 bases to trimming and J lost 0 bases, with 12 bases between them. The CDR3 extends over 14 amino acids. CDR3 nucleotide sequence: TGTGCCACCAGGACGACAGGCAGCTCCTACGAGCAGTACTTC. Protein sequence: CATRTTGSSYEQYF.

V and J are TRBV18 and TRBJ2-1; D gene ambiguous. CDR1 and CDR2 from the germline V gene are KGHSH and LQKENI. Trimming removed 2 bases from V and 5 bases from J, with 10 bases in between. The length of the CDR3 is 14 residues. This CDR3 is CASSPGLDNNEQFF. In nucleotides, the CDR3 is TGTGCCAGCTCACCAGGCCTAGATAACAATGAGCAGTTCTTC.

The chain employs TRBV11-3 and TRBJ2-1; 9 nucleotides agree with TRBD2. The CDR3 is made up of 15 amino acids. Germline V gene data show CDR1 as SGHNT and CDR2 as YENEEA. The J segment lost 12 bases and the V segment lost 6 bases, leaving 15 bases of the junction unmatched. The CDR3 DNA is TGTGCCAGCAGTCAAGCCGCGACTAGCGGTACGACGCAGTTCTTC. Protein sequence: CASSQAATSGTTQFF.

The chain has TRBV11-3 and TRBJ2-1; tentatively, D is TRBD1 or TRBD2 (5 bases each). CDR3 length: 15 amino acids. Germline CDR1 reads SGHNT; CDR2 reads YENEEA. Trimming pared 4 bases from V and 7 bases from J, leaving 17 bases between. The CDR3 DNA follows: TGTGCCAGCAGCTCCCCTTGGGGGTCAGGAAATGAGCAGTTCTTC. Encoded protein: CASSSPWGSGNEQFF.

The chain couples TRBV25-1 to TRBJ1-4; D not certain. Germline-derived CDR1 and CDR2 are MGHDK and SYGVNS. V was shortened by 1 base and J by 4 bases, with 7 bases between the two germline ends. The CDR3 is 14 residues long. CDR3 amino acids: CASSEWAVNEKLFF. Here the CDR3 DNA reads TGTGCCAGCAGTGAATGGGCAGTTAATGAAAAACTGTTTTTT.

J is TRBJ1-5 and V is TRBV10-3; 7 nucleotides agree with TRBD1. This CDR3 contains 14 residues. Germline CDR1 and CDR2: ENHRY and SYGVKD. The ends lost 0 bases at V and 7 bases at J; junction bases unmatched: 3. CDR3 DNA: TGTGCCATCAGTGAGTCCACAGGGGAACAGCCCCAGCATTTT. It translates to CAISESTGEQPQHF.

The chain is built from TRBV13 and TRBJ1-5, with 9 bases aligning to TRBD1. V gave up 5 bases and J gave up 6 bases; unmatched junction bases: 14. The germline gives CDR1 PRHDT, CDR2 FYEKMQ (reference sequence). The CDR3 is 17 amino acids. The DNA of the CDR3 is TGTGCCAGCAGCCCTCACCCGGGACAGGGTCCTTCTCAGCCCCAGCATTTT. Its protein product is CASSPHPGQGPSQPQHF. The entire variable domain, with the rest obtained from reference TRBV13 and TRBJ1-5, is as follows: AAGVIQSPRHLIKEKRETATLKCYPIPRHDTVYWYQQGPGQDPQFLISFYEKMQSDKGSIPDRFSAQQFSDYHSELNMSSLELGDSALYFCASSPHPGQGPSQPQHFGDGTRLSIL.

CDR3 in amino acids: CASSRGLAGIYEQYF. As DNA, the CDR3 is TGTGCCAGTAGTAGGGGACTAGCGGGAATCTACGAGCAGTACTTC. The chain carries TRBV19 and TRBJ2-7; 13 bases agree with TRBD2. CDR3 length: 15 residues. V trimming: 4 bases; J trimming: 3 bases; junction bases outside the gene matches: 3. Germline V gene data show CDR1 as LNHDA and CDR2 as SQIVND (reference sequence).

This clone has more than one count but fewer than ten. The chain couples TRBV6-5 to TRBJ2-7, with unresolved D. V dropped 6 bases and J dropped 2 bases, with 11 bases sitting between them. The CDR3 loop spans 13 amino acids. Germline V lookup: CDR1 MNHEY, CDR2 SVGAGI. CDR3 DNA: TGTGCCAGCAGCCCTCTGGTGGCCTACGAGCAGTACTTC. Its translation is CASSPLVAYEQYF.

The rearrangement joins TRBV28 to TRBJ2-3; 8 bases agree with TRBD1. V was pared by 5 bases and J by 4 bases, with 8 bases of the junction left unmatched. The CDR3 totals 15 residues. Germline values: CDR1 MDHEN, CDR2 SYDVKM. The DNA for the CDR3 is TGTGCCAGCAGTACTCGGCAGGGGGCATCAGATACGCAGTATTTT. Its translation: CASSTRQGASDTQYF.

The chain employs TRBV28 and TRBJ2-1; the match to TRBD2 covers 7 bases. V lost 4 bases, J lost 0 bases, and 6 bases stayed unmatched. The germline CDR1 and CDR2 sequences are MDHEN and SYDVKM. This CDR3 spans 16 amino acids. CDR3 protein: CASSSRLASSYNEQFF. In DNA, the CDR3 is TGTGCCAGCAGTTCCAGACTAGCCAGCTCCTACAATGAGCAGTTCTTC.

This chain connects TRBV4-3 to TRBJ1-4; 7 nucleotides agree with TRBD1. This CDR3 comprises 13 residues. CDR1 and CDR2 from the germline V gene are LGHNA and YSLEER. V shed 0 bases and J 10 bases; nucleotides not matched to a gene: 2. The CDR3 here is CASSQEQGRKLFF. CDR3 DNA: TGCGCCAGCAGCCAAGAACAGGGGAGAAAACTGTTTTTT.

This rearrangement joins TRBV2 to TRBJ2-7; a weak D match, TRBD2 (6 bases). CDR1 SNHLY and CDR2 FYNNEI come from the germline V gene. The CDR3 totals 14 residues. Deletions cut 6 bases from V and 0 bases from J, with 12 bases between. CDR3: CASSVGRDSYEQYF. CDR3 nucleotide sequence: TGTGCCAGCAGCGTGGGGCGGGACTCCTACGAGCAGTACTTC.